The present T cell receptor (beta chain) was sequenced within a study of vaccination effects on CD4 cells after COVID-19. A remark on this clone: Its antigen is not identified.

Assay used: immunoSEQ multiplex PCR; TCRdb lists only in-frame clones, some missing. The table lists around 12,000 clones, around 78% of them singletons. The trim removed 1 base at V and 3 bases at J, leaving 5 bases unmatched. Germline V gives CDR1 SGHVS, CDR2 FNYEAQ. The CDR3 is made up of 16 amino acids. The ViraFEST assay expanded antigen-specific CD4+ T cells with viral peptide pools before sequencing. Subsequent to a culture period of about ten days, CD4+ T cells were isolated. Documented for the person is a PCR-confirmed SARS-CoV-2 infection occurring between March and December 2020. Two doses of BNT162b2 or mRNA-1273 vaccine were administered to participants.

The chain carries TRBV7-6 and TRBJ2-1; TRBD2 aligns across 8 bases. The sequence was collected from a human donor who had a prior SARS-CoV-2 infection. The sequenced sample was CD4+ T cells from PBMCs cultured with HCoV-NL63 spike peptides, obtained after COVID-19 vaccination. The CDR3 loop reads CASSLVAGGIYNEQFF. The CDR3 coding sequence is TGTGCCAGCAGCTTAGTTGCGGGGGGCATCTACAATGAGCAGTTCTTC.